The present entry profiles one T cell receptor (beta chain) with its context. Data came from immunoSEQ multiplex PCR; TCRdb stores just in-frame clones and leaves some out. The data show tens of thousands of clones, with approximately 85% seen just once and around 3.8% held by the top ten. The data belong to a study of OX40 agonist ivuxolimab in advanced cancers. This CDR3 is built from 15 residues. V lost 1 base to trimming and J lost 5 bases, with 11 bases between them. The V gene's germline CDR1 is MGHDK and CDR2 SYGVNS. The V call is TRBV25-1, the J call TRBJ2-2, with D hard to call. This clonotype was obtained from an adult with an advanced solid tumor such as melanoma, head and neck, liver or kidney cancer. The sequences come from CD4+ or CD8+ T cells sorted from blood, collected in a trial of the OX40 agonist ivuxolimab. CDR3 loop: CASSEFVGATGELFF. CDR3 in DNA: TGTGCCAGCAGTGAATTTGTTGGCGCAACCGGGGAGCTGTTTTTT.